The rows below give T cell receptor beta chains drawn from one sample of a study of beta chain features in type 1 diabetes. The repertoire was sequenced with immunoSEQ multiplex PCR; TCRdb's copy has only in-frame clones and lacks some. The profile shows approximately 160,000 clones, roughly 59% of them singletons. Sequenced: naive CD4+ T cells from blood. The receptors shown here come from a man under 40 with type 1 diabetes. Each CDR3 is given with its conserved first and last residue. Clone size appears in some rows only: once, few, many, or a class for an expanded clone.

>TRBV7-8|TRBJ1-1|.
CASSLELQAGEAFF
>TRBV4-1|TRBJ2-5|.
CASSQNGLAETQYF
>TRBV30|TRBJ1-2|.
CAWSVQGDYGYTF
>TRBV30|TRBJ2-1|few
CAWSYSTGYNEQFF
>TRBV7-8|TRBJ1-4|few
CATRLRGEKLFF
>TRBV7-9|TRBJ2-5|.
CASGRLETQYF
>TRBV28|TRBJ2-3|.
CASSLGQGTDTQYF
>TRBV29-1|TRBJ2-7|.
CSVAATGSSEQYF
>TRBV2|TRBJ2-7|.
CASRMTGAGEQYF
>TRBV4-1|TRBJ2-5|.
CASSQGNQETQYF
>TRBV5-1|TRBJ2-1|.
CASTGTVVGNEQFF
>TRBV30|TRBJ2-7|few
CAWSGATFGEQYF
>TRBV29-1|TRBJ2-1|few
CSVESGQGGNEQFF
>TRBV6-5|TRBJ2-5|.
CASSSDTTQETQYF
>TRBV18|TRBJ1-4|few
CASSPFDGTNEKLFF
>TRBV5-4|TRBJ2-3|.
CASSLAGTRTDTQYF
>TRBV30|TRBJ1-2|.
CASHPGLLDNYGYTF
>TRBV7-2|TRBJ2-4|.
CASSSYTKNIQYF
>TRBV15|TRBJ2-5|.
CATSRDGPPLIETQYF
>TRBV6-5|TRBJ1-1|few
CASSRTGMNTEAFF
>TRBV29-1|TRBJ1-3|.
CSVGQGQGNTIYF
>TRBV28|TRBJ2-1|few
CASSSQRGGYNEQFF
>TRBV9|TRBJ2-5|few
CASSLPEGTETQYF
>TRBV13|TRBJ2-7|.
CASSFGAPDGEQYF
>TRBV6-6|TRBJ2-3|.
CASSSVVRTSTDTQYF
>TRBV9|TRBJ2-3|.
CASSVVDTQYF
>TRBV7-2|TRBJ2-3|once
CASSLVGTTDTQYF
>TRBV30|TRBJ1-3|.
CAWSQGSSGNTIYF
>TRBV7-2|TRBJ2-3|.
CASSLLGLAAYTDTQYF
>TRBV7-6|TRBJ2-1|.
CASSPRLAGSYNEQFF
>TRBV10-2|TRBJ1-4|.
CASMEGALNEKLFF
>TRBV5-1|TRBJ1-2|.
CASSLELQSYGYTF
>TRBV6-6|TRBJ2-5|few
CASSYARETQYF
>TRBV29-1|TRBJ2-3|.
CSVESAGGSTQYF
>TRBV18|TRBJ2-6|.
CASSPIRDNVLTF
>TRBV18|TRBJ2-3|.
CASSLIGHLTDTQYF
>TRBV9|TRBJ2-1|.
CASSGYNEQFF
>TRBV7-9|TRBJ2-1|.
CASSWLTRNEQFF
>TRBV27|TRBJ2-3|.
CASRGDHTDTQYF
>TRBV6-5|TRBJ2-6|.
CASSYQGSGANVLTF
>TRBV25-1|TRBJ1-1|.
CASSHPADWTEAFF